The following is a T cell receptor beta chain sequence with its context. This entry comes from a study of blood T cell repertoires in COVID-19. Whole-study context: COVID-19 samples collected from the United States, Italy and Spain covered acute and convalescent phases. In each case, the material was cDNA or gDNA derived from T cells, B-cell-depleted T cells, or PBMCs.

The CDR3 is 14 amino acids. From germline, CDR1 is SGDLS and CDR2 YYNGEE. Trimming took off 3 bases at V and 4 bases at J, with 11 bases between the two ends. Authors' data handling: Scientists estimated how many nucleated cells there were by amplifying reference gene primers. Libraries were prepared by immunoSEQ multiplex PCR; TCRdb keeps only in-frame clonotypes and omits some of them. V and J calls plus clone size are reproduced from that table; the DNA served to infer D and trimming. Of about 180,000 clones in the sample, about 90% are singletons; the top ten hold around 2.3%. The V call is TRBV9, the J call TRBJ1-3, with a possible D match to TRBD1 (6 bases). Sequencing was performed on peripheral blood. The TCR was taken from a man aged 40-50 years with active or convalescent COVID-19. Here the CDR3 DNA reads TGTGCCAGCAGCGCAGGGGAAACCGGAAACACCATATATTTT. Its translation is CASSAGETGNTIYF.